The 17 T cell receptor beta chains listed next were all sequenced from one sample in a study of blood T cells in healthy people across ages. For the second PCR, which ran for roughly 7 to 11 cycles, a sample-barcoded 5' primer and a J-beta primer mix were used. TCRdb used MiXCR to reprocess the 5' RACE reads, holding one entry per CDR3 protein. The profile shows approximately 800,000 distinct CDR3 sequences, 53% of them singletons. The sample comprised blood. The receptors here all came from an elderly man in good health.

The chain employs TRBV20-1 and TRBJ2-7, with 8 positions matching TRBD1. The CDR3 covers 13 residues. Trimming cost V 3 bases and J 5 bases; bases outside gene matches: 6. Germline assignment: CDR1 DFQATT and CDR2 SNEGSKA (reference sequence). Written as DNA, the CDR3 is TGCAGTGCTAGGGGCAGGGGGCTCGACGAGCAGTACTTC. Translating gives CSARGRGLDEQYF.

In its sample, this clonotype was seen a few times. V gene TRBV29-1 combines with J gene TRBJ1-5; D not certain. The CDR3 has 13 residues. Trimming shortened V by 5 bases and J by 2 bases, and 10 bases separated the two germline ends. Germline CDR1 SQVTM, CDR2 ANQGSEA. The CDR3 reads CSVSYGGNQPQHF. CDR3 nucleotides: TGCAGCGTTTCATACGGGGGCAATCAGCCCCAGCATTTT.

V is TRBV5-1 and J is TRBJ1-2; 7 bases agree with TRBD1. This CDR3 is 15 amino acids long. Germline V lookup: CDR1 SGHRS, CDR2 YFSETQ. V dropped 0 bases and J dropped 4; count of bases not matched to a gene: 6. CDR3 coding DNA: TGCGCCAGCAGCTTGGAGGGGGCCTCTGGCTATGGCTACACCTTC. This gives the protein CASSLEGASGYGYTF. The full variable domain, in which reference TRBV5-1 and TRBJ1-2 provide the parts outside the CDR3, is KAGVTQTPRYLIKTRGQQVTLSCSPISGHRSVSWYQQTPGQGLQFLFEYFSETQRNKGNFPGRFSGRQFSNSRSEMNVSTLELGDSALYLCASSLEGASGYGYTFGSGTRLTVV.

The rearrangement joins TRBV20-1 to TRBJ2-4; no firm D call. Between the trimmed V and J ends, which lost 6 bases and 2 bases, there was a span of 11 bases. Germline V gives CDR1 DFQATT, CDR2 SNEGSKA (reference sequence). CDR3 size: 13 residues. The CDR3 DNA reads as TGCAGTGCGCCGGACGGATCCAAAAACATTCAGTACTTC. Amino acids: CSAPDGSKNIQYF.

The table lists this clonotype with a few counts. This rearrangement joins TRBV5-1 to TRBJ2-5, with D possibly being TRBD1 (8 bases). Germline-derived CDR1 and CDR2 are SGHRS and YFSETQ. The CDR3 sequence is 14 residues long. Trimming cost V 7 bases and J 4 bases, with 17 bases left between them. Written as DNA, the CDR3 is TGCGCCAGCCGCACAGGGGGAGGGATAGAGACCCAGTACTTC. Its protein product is CASRTGGGIETQYF. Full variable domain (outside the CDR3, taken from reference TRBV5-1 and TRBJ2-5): KAGVTQTPRYLIKTRGQQVTLSCSPISGHRSVSWYQQTPGQGLQFLFEYFSETQRNKGNFPGRFSGRQFSNSRSEMNVSTLELGDSALYLCASRTGGGIETQYFGPGTRLLVL.

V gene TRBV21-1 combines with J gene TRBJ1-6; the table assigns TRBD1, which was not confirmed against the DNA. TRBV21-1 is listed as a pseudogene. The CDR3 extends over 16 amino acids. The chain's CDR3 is CARKDPFDDYDSPLHF. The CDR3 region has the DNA TGTGCCAGAAAGGACCCCTTTGATGACTACGATTCACCCCTCCACTTT.

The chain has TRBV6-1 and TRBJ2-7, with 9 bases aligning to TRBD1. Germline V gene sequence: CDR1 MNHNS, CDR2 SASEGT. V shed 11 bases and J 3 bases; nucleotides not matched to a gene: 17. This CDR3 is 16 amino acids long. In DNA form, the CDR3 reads TGTGCCGCGGGGAGTCCCGGGACAGGGAACTTCTACGAGCAGTACTTC. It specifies CAAGSPGTGNFYEQYF.

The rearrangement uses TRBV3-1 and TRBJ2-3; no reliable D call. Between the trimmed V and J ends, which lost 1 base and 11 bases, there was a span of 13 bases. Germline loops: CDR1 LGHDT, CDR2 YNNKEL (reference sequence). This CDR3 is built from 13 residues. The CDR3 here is CASSQGLTTGQYF. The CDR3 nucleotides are TGTGCCAGCAGCCAAGGATTAACCACCGGGCAGTATTTT.

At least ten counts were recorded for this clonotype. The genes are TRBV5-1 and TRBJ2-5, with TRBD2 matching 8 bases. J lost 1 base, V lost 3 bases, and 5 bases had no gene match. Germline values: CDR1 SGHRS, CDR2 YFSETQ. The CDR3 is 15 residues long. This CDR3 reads CASSSLREAQETQYF. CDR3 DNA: TGCGCCAGCAGCTCGCTGCGGGAGGCCCAAGAGACCCAGTACTTC.

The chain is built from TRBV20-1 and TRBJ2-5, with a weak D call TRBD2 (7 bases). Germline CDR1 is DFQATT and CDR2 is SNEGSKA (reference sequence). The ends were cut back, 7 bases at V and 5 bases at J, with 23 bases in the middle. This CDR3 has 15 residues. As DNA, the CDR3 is TGCAGTGTTCCGATGGGGGGGGGCACTCTTGAGACCCAGTACTTC. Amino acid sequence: CSVPMGGGTLETQYF.

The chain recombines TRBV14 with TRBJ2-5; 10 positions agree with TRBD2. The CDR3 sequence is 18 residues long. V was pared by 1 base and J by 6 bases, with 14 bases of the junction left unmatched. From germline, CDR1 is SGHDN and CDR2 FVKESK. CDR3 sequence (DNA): TGTGCCAGCAGCCAAGGCCTAGCGGGAGAGGTATATCGTAAGACCCAGTACTTC. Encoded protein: CASSQGLAGEVYRKTQYF.

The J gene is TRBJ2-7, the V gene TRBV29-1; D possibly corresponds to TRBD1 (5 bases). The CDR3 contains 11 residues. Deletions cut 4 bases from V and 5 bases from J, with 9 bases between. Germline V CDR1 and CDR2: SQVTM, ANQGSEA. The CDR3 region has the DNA TGCAGCGTTGGGGCAGGGAACGAGCAGTACTTC. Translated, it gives CSVGAGNEQYF.

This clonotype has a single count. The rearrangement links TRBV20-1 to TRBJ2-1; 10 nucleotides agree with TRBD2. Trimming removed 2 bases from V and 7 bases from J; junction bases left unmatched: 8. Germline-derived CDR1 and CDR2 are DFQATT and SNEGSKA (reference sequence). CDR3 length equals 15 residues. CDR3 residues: CSARFKLAGPNEQFF. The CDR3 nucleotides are TGCAGTGCTAGATTCAAACTAGCGGGGCCAAATGAGCAGTTCTTC.

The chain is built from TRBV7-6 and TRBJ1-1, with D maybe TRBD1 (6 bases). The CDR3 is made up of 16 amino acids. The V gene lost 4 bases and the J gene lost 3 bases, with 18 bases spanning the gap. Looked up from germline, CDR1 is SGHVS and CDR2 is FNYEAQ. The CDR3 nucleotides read TGTGCCAGCAGCTCCCCCCGGGGGCTGACGGACACTGAAGCTTTCTTT. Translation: CASSSPRGLTDTEAFF.

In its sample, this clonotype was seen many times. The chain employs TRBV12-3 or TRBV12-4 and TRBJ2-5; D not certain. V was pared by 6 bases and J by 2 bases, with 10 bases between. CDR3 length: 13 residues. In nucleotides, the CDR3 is TGTGCCAGCAGCCGAGGTTCGCAAGAGACCCAGTACTTC. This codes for CASSRGSQETQYF.

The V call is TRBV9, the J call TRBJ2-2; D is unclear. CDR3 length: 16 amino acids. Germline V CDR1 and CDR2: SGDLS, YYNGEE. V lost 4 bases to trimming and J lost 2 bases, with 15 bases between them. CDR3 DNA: TGTGCCAGCAGCCCCCGCGCGGCTACAAACACCGGGGAGCTGTTTTTT. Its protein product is CASSPRAATNTGELFF.

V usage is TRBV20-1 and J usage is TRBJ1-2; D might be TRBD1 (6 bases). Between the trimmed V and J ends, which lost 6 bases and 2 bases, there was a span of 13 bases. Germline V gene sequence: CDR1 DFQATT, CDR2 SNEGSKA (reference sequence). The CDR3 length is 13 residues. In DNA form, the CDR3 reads TGCAGTGCGGACTCCGGGACAAACTATGGCTACACCTTC. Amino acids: CSADSGTNYGYTF.